This passage covers 7 T cell receptor beta chains from one sample sequenced in a study of blood T cell repertoires in COVID-19. The protocol was immunoSEQ multiplex PCR, while the TCRdb copy is restricted to in-frame clones and leaves out a portion. The sample carries under 200,000 clones, over 70% recorded once. The source material was peripheral blood. These receptors all come from a man in his fifties or sixties with acute or convalescent COVID-19.

The chain is built from TRBV6-4 and TRBJ1-2; D remains ambiguous. CDR1 MRHNA and CDR2 SNTAGT come from the germline V gene. Trimming took 3 bases from V and 2 from J, leaving 7 bases between them. This CDR3 contains 13 residues. The CDR3 protein is CASSEGVNYGYTF. CDR3 bases: TGTGCCAGCAGTGAGGGCGTCAACTATGGCTACACCTTC.

The chain has TRBV11-2 and TRBJ2-1; D perhaps matches TRBD2 (7 bases). V was clipped by 3 bases and J by 13 bases, with 10 bases between them. Looked up from germline, CDR1 is SGHAT and CDR2 is FQNNGV. This CDR3 spans 11 amino acids. The CDR3 sequence: CASSFGGHQFF. CDR3 DNA sequence: TGTGCCAGCAGCTTCGGGGGGCATCAGTTCTTC.

This clone came up a few times. In DNA form, the CDR3 reads TGCGCCAGCAGCTTGGGAGGACAGGGCGGTCAGCCCCAGCATTTT. It specifies CASSLGGQGGQPQHF. The rearrangement joins TRBV5-1 to TRBJ1-5; 8 positions agree with TRBD1. This CDR3 contains 15 residues. V was clipped by 0 bases and J by 6 bases; unmatched bases: 5. From germline, CDR1 is SGHRS and CDR2 YFSETQ.

The chain links TRBV9 to TRBJ1-2; 7 positions match TRBD1. After removal of 3 bases from V and 7 bases from J, the junction contained 12 bases not matched to a gene. Germline V lookup: CDR1 SGDLS, CDR2 YYNGEE. The CDR3 covers 15 residues. CDR3 coding DNA: TGTGCCAGCAGCGACGCCCGACAGGGTTTAATTGGCTACACCTTC. The encoded protein is CASSDARQGLIGYTF.

V usage is TRBV6-1 and J usage is TRBJ2-7; 8 nucleotides match TRBD2. This CDR3 spans 16 amino acids. Germline values: CDR1 MNHNS, CDR2 SASEGT. The V gene end was trimmed by 4 bases and the J gene end by 5 bases; junction bases not matched to a gene: 13. CDR3 coding DNA: TGTGCCAGCAGTGGGGCGACTAGCGCCTATCGGGACGAGCAGTACTTC. Its protein is CASSGATSAYRDEQYF.

This chain joins TRBV28 and TRBJ1-2; D uncertain. This CDR3 spans 11 amino acids. Looked up from germline, CDR1 is MDHEN and CDR2 is SYDVKM. V was cut by 5 bases and J by 5 bases, with 6 bases left in between. CDR3 coding DNA: TGTGCCAGCAGTCACATATATGGCTACACCTTC. This translates into CASSHIYGYTF.

This rearrangement joins TRBV6-5 to TRBJ2-3; TRBD2 matches 8 bases. The CDR3 covers 13 residues. Per the germline V gene, CDR1 is MNHEY and CDR2 is SVGAGI. V lost 6 bases, J lost 6 bases, and 5 bases stayed unmatched. As DNA, the CDR3 is TGTGCCAGCAGGCGGACTAGCAATGATACGCAGTATTTT. Encoded protein: CASRRTSNDTQYF.